Below, 8 T cell receptor beta chains from the same sample are listed, as sequenced in a study of beta chain features in type 1 diabetes (dated by TCRdb to the late 2010s). The investigation overall reported the following: In all four CD4+ subsets, TCRB CDR3 length was moderately but significantly shorter in type 1 diabetes patients.

These TCRs are of unknown antigen specificity. The method behind the library was the immunoSEQ multiplex PCR assay. All of the isolated RNA was reverse transcribed with the High Capacity cDNA Reverse Transcription Kit, so expressed TCRB transcripts were sequenced. TCRdb retrieved this table from immuneACCESS and kept in-frame rearrangements only. Not all clones are present; in checked studies, unresolved V genes account for under half, and no reason is known for the remainder. The sample table records more than 150,000 clones; roughly 9% of these occur just once. 0.7% of the sample is in the top ten clones. Sample: central memory CD4+ T cells from blood. The source is a woman aged 30 to 39 with type 1 diabetes.

The chain couples TRBV27 to TRBJ1-1; TRBD1 matches at 8 bases. V shed 6 bases and J 3 bases; nucleotides not matched to a gene: 6. Germline lookup yields CDR1 MNHEY and CDR2 SMNVEV (reference sequence). CDR3 length: 14 amino acids. The CDR3 coding sequence is TGTGCCAGCAGCCTCCCAGGGGGCCACACTGAAGCTTTCTTT. Translating it yields CASSLPGGHTEAFF.

CDR3 sequence (DNA): TGTGCCAGTAGTAGGGGACAGGGCAATGAAGCTTTCTTT. Residues: CASSRGQGNEAFF. The gene calls are TRBV19 and TRBJ1-1; 9 bases map to TRBD1. The CDR3 has 13 residues. Looked up from germline, CDR1 is LNHDA and CDR2 is SQIVND (reference sequence). V lost 4 bases and J lost 7; bases outside the gene matches: 4.

The CDR3 loop is CASSQETSPRQFF. The CDR3 DNA reads TGTGCCAGCAGCCAAGAAACTAGCCCAAGGCAGTTCTTC. This rearrangement joins TRBV14 to TRBJ2-1; D is possibly TRBD2 (6 bases). The CDR3 consists of 13 residues. V was shortened by 0 bases and J by 12 bases, with 12 bases between the two germline ends. Looked up from germline, CDR1 is SGHDN and CDR2 is FVKESK.

The rearrangement joins TRBV2 to TRBJ1-4, with 8 bases aligning to TRBD1. Germline values: CDR1 SNHLY, CDR2 FYNNEI. The CDR3 consists of 14 residues. V trimming: 5 bases; J trimming: 7 bases; junction bases outside the gene matches: 6. CDR3 nucleotide sequence: TGTGCCAGCAGTCGACAGGGGTCCGGTGAAAAACTGTTTTTT. It specifies CASSRQGSGEKLFF.

The rearrangement links TRBV30 to TRBJ2-7; 10 positions agree with TRBD2. The V segment lost 0 bases and the J segment 7 bases; nucleotides outside the gene matches: 6. The CDR3 has 14 residues. Per the germline V gene, CDR1 is GTSNPN and CDR2 is SVGIG (reference sequence). Here the CDR3 reads CAWSVAGGPGEQYF. The CDR3 DNA reads as TGTGCCTGGAGTGTAGCGGGAGGGCCTGGGGAGCAGTACTTC.

This clone was counted only a few times. The chain uses TRBV5-1 and TRBJ2-5, with 12 bases aligning to TRBD1. The closer fit of TRBJ2-7 to the DNA end suggests the J call may be wrong. Germline V CDR1 and CDR2: SGHRS, YFSETQ. This CDR3 is 16 amino acids long. The CDR3 loop is CASSSQPGQGAGEQYF. CDR3 nucleotide sequence: TGCGCCAGCAGCTCCCAGCCGGGACAGGGGGCAGGCGAGCAGTACTTC.

This clone was counted between two and nine times. The chain carries TRBV29-1 and TRBJ1-1, with 9 bases identical to TRBD1. The J segment lost 4 bases and the V segment lost 5 bases, leaving 5 bases of the junction unmatched. There are 13 residues in the CDR3. CDR1 is SQVTM, CDR2 ANQGSEA, per germline. As DNA, the CDR3 is TGCAGCGTTCAACAGGGGGCGATCACTGAAGCTTTCTTT. Protein product: CSVQQGAITEAFF. The full variable domain, completed using reference TRBV29-1 and TRBJ1-1, is SAVISQKPSRDICQRGTSLTIQCQVDSQVTMMFWYRQQPGQSLTLIATANQGSEATYESGFVIDKFPISRPNLTFSTLTVSNMSPEDSSIYLCSVQQGAITEAFFGQGTRLTVV.

The V gene is TRBV7-9, the J gene TRBJ1-2; D gene uncertain. V lost 5 bases and J lost 8, with 15 bases in between. Germline assignment: CDR1 SEHNR and CDR2 FQNEAQ (reference sequence). CDR3 length: 13 residues. The CDR3 protein is CASSPPSGNGYTF. DNA of the CDR3: TGTGCCAGCAGCCCCCCCTCCGGGAACGGCTACACCTTC. The whole variable domain, remainder taken from reference TRBV7-9 and TRBJ1-2, is DTGVSQNPRHKITKRGQNVTFRCDPISEHNRLYWYRQTLGQGPEFLTYFQNEAQLEKSRLLSDRFSAERPKGSFSTLEIQRTEQGDSAMYLCASSPPSGNGYTFGSGTRLTVV.